The following is a T cell receptor (beta chain) sequence with its context. Study processing details: Using reference gene primer amplification, nucleated cell counts were estimated. Sequencing was performed with immunoSEQ multiplex PCR; in TCRdb, only in-frame clones are kept and a portion is missing. V, J and clone size were drawn from that table, and D and trimming were deduced from the DNA. The sample has under 400,000 clones; roughly 90% are singletons. The data derive from a study of blood T cell repertoires in COVID-19. Study context: From T cells, B-cell-depleted T cells, or PBMCs came the material, which was cDNA or gDNA.

During active infection, Seattle patients enrolled and were then monitored through disease. The sample was peripheral blood. This sequence originates from a woman aged 60-70 years with COVID-19, enrolled during active disease.

In DNA form, the CDR3 reads TGTGCCAGCAGCCAACCCGGGACAGGGGCCGACTATGGCTACACCTTC. This codes for CASSQPGTGADYGYTF. The genes are TRBV14 and TRBJ1-2, with 10 bases matching TRBD1. Germline values: CDR1 SGHDN, CDR2 FVKESK. V trimming: 2 bases; J trimming: 3 bases; junction bases outside the gene matches: 6. The CDR3 has 16 residues.